Below are 3 T cell receptor beta chains sequenced from a single sample in a study of Graves' ophthalmopathy and Graves' hyperthyroidism. CDR3 regions of TCR beta were amplified from RNA transcripts. After a first-round RT-PCR with HTBI primers, a second-round multiplex PCR was run. TCRdb analysed the multiplex PCR reads with MiXCR anew, one entry per CDR3 protein. The data contain 200,000 to 300,000 distinct CDR3 sequences, around 45% of them singletons. The sequencing sample was made of peripheral blood. The receptors here all came from an adult man with Graves' ophthalmopathy.

The rearrangement links TRBV3-1 to TRBJ1-1; D ambiguous. The germline gives CDR1 LGHDT, CDR2 YNNKEL (reference sequence). The CDR3 length is 14 residues. Trimming removed 6 bases at V and 1 base at J, with 12 bases between. CDR3 in amino acids: CASRGYGENTEAFF. For the CDR3, the DNA is TGTGCCAGCAGGGGGTACGGGGAGAACACTGAAGCTTTCTTT.

The chain uses TRBV9 and TRBJ2-7, with TRBD2 matching over 11 bases. Trimming removed 6 bases from V and 5 bases from J; junction bases left unmatched: 10. The CDR3 has 15 amino acids. Germline V CDR1 and CDR2: SGDLS, YYNGEE. The CDR3, as DNA: TGTGCCAGCACCCTCATGGCTAGCGGGGGGCACGAGCAGTACTTC. Translation gives CASTLMASGGHEQYF.

This clonotype was found once. The V call is TRBV7-8, the J call TRBJ1-1, with 7 positions matching TRBD1. The CDR3 is made up of 15 amino acids. From germline, CDR1 is SGHVS and CDR2 FQNEAQ. Trimming removed 1 base from V and 1 base from J; junction bases left unmatched: 3. In nucleotides, the CDR3 is TGTGCCAGCAGCTTAGTGAGGACAGGGAACACTGAAGCTTTCTTT. Amino acid sequence: CASSLVRTGNTEAFF.